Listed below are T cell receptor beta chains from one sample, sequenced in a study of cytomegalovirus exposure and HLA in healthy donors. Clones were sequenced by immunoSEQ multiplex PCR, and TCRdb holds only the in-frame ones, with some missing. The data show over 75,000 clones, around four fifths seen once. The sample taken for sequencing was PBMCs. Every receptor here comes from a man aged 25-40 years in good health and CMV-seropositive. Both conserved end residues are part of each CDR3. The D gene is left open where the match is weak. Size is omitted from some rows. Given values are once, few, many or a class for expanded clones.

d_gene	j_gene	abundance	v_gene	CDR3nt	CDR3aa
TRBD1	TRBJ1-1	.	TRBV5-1	TGCGCCAGCAGCTTGCTTCCGGGACAGGGGATTGGTGACACTGAAGCTTTCTTT	CASSLLPGQGIGDTEAFF
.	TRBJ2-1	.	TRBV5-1	TGCGCCAGCAGCTTAACAGGACGCGTCTACAATGAGCAGTTCTTC	CASSLTGRVYNEQFF
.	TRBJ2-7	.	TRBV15	TGTGCCACCAGCAGGGAGGGTACCTACGAGCAGTACTTC	CATSREGTYEQYF
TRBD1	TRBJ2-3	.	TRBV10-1	TGCGCCAGCAGTGGAAACAGGGGAAGCACAGATACGCAGTATTTT	CASSGNRGSTDTQYF
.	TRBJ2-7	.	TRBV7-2	TGCGCCAGCAGCCCAGGGGGGACAGTTGGCGAGCAGTACTTC	CASSPGGTVGEQYF
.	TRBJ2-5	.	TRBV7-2	TGTGCCAGCAGCTCCAGGGGAGGGGGGCTAGCAAGTATTGAGACCCAGTACTTC	CASSSRGGGLASIETQYF
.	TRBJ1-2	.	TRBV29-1	TGCAGCGTTGATTTCGGGGGGAATGGCTACACCTTC	CSVDFGGNGYTF
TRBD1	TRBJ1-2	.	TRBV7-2	TGTGCCAGCAGCCCAGGACAGGGCGGCTATGGCTACACCTTC	CASSPGQGGYGYTF
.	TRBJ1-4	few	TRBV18	TGTGCCAGCTCACCGGGCTCAGTAAGGGAAAAACTGTTTTTT	CASSPGSVREKLFF
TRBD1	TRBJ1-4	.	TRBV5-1	TGCGCCAGCAGCTTGGCACAGGGGAATGAAAAACTGTTTTTT	CASSLAQGNEKLFF
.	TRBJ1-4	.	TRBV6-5	TGTGCCAGCAGTTACGGTGCCGGGGCAACTAATGAAAAACTGTTTTTT	CASSYGAGATNEKLFF
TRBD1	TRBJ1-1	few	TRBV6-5	TGTGCCAGCAGTTACTCGACAGGGGGCGAAGCTTTCTTT	CASSYSTGGEAFF
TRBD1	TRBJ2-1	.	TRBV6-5	TGTGCCAGCAGTGGACAGGCCCCAGGGGGCAGTATCTTC	CASSGQAPGGSIF
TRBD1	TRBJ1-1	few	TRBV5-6	TGTGCCAGCAGCCGGACAGGGGTTCAGATTTTT	CASSRTGVQIF
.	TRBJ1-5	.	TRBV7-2	TGTGCCAGCAGCTCTCCAACAGGGTCCTGGCATTTT	CASSSPTGSWHF
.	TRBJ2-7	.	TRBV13	TGTGCCAACAGCACCTCAGTGCGGGATACCGGCTACGAGCAGTACTTC	CANSTSVRDTGYEQYF
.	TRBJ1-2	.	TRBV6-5	TGTGCCAGCAGTCCCCGGGCGGGTGGCTACACCTTC	CASSPRAGGYTF
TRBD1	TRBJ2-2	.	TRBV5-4	TGTGCCAGCAGCTTGTCCGTGACAGGGGGTGCCGGGGAGCTGTTTTTT	CASSLSVTGGAGELFF
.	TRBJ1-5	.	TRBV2	TGTGCCAGCAGGAGCGTCGGTCAGCCCCAGCATTTT	CASRSVGQPQHF
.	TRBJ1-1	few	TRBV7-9	TGTGCCAGCACCCCTAGGACAGCTTTGAACACTGAAGCTTTCTTT	CASTPRTALNTEAFF
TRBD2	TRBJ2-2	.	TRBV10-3	TGTGCCATCAAGGAGCGGGAGGGCCGGAACGGGGAGCTGTTTTTT	CAIKEREGRNGELFF
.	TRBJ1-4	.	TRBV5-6	TGTGCCAGCAGCTCGACCAAGAACAGGGTAGAAAATGAAAAACTGTTTTTT	CASSSTKNRVENEKLFF
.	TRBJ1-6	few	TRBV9	TGTGCCAGCAGCGCAGGTGGTCGGGGTAATTCACCCCTCCACTTT	CASSAGGRGNSPLHF
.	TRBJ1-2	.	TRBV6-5	TGTGCCAGCAGTCAGACACCCGAGTTAGGCTACACCTTC	CASSQTPELGYTF
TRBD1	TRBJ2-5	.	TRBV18	TGTGCCAGCTCAACCATCAGCCGACAGGGGCAAGAGACCCAGTACTTC	CASSTISRQGQETQYF
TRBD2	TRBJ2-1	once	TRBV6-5	TGTGCCAGCAGTTCACGACTAGCGGGTAACAATGAGCAGTTCTTC	CASSSRLAGNNEQFF
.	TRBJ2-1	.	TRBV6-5	TGTGCCAGCAGATTTCTTGGGGGGACGTTTGATGAGCAGTTCTTC	CASRFLGGTFDEQFF
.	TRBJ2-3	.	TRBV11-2	TGTGCCAGCAGCTTAGCCGGGGTTACCACAGATACGCAGTATTTT	CASSLAGVTTDTQYF
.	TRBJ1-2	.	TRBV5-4	TGTGCCAGCAGCCGAGGACGGGAGAATGGCTACACCTTC	CASSRGRENGYTF
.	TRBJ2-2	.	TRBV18	TGTGCCAGCTCACCTACACAGGGCAACGGGGAGCTGTTTTTT	CASSPTQGNGELFF
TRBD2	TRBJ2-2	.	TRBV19	TGTGCCAGTAGTATGCTAGCGGGAGGGACCGGGGAGCTGTTTTTT	CASSMLAGGTGELFF
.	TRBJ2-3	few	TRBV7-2	TGTGCCAGCAGCTTTCCGGGAGCAGATACGCAGTATTTT	CASSFPGADTQYF
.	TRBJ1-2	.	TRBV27	TGTGCCAGCAGTTTAACAGGCCCCGTCGCCTATGGCTACACCTTC	CASSLTGPVAYGYTF
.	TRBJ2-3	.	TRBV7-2	TGTGCCAGCACCAGGGGCACAGATACGCAGTATTTT	CASTRGTDTQYF
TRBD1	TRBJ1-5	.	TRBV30	TGTGCCTGGACAGCAGGGGGGAGGAATCAGCCCCAGCATTTT	CAWTAGGRNQPQHF
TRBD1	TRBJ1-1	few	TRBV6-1	TGTGCCAGCGGAGGACAGGGGGGGACTGAAGCTTTCTTT	CASGGQGGTEAFF
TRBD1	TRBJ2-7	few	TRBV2	TGTGCCAGCAGTATACCGGGACAGGGGTACTACGAGCAGTACTTC	CASSIPGQGYYEQYF
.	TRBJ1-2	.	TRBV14	TGTGCCAGCAGCCCTACAACCCAGGGTGGCTACACCTTC	CASSPTTQGGYTF
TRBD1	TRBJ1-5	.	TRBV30	TGTGCCTGGAGACAGGGGTCCAATCAGCCCCAGCATTTT	CAWRQGSNQPQHF
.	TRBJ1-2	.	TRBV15	TGTGCCACCAGCAGCCCAACGGGGGGGGGCGGCTATGGCTACACCTTC	CATSSPTGGGGYGYTF
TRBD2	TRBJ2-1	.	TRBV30	TGTGCCTGGAGTGAAGGGACGGGAGGCGGTACGTTCTTC	CAWSEGTGGGTFF
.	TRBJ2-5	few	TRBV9	TGTGCCAGCAACCCCGACAGGAACCAAGAGACCCAGTACTTC	CASNPDRNQETQYF
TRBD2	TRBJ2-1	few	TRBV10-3	TGTGCCATCAGTGAGTCCCGGCTAGCGGACAATGAGCAGTTCTTC	CAISESRLADNEQFF
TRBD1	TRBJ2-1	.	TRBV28	TGTGCCAGCACCCCGACAGGGGCCAAAGGGGGATACAATGAGCAGTTCTTC	CASTPTGAKGGYNEQFF